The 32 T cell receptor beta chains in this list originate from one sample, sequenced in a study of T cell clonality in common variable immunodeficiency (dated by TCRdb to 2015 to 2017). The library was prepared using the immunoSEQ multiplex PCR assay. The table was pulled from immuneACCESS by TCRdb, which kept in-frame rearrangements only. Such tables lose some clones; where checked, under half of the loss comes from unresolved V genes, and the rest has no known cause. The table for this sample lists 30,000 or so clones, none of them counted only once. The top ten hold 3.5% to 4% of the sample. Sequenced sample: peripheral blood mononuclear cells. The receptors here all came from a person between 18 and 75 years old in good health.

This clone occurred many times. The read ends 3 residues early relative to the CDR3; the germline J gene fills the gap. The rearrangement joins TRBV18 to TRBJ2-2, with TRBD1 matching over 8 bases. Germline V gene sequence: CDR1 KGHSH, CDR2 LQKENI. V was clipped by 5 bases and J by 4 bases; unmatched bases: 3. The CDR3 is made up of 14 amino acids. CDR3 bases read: TGTGCCAGCTCAGAGACAGGGGCCACCGGGGAG. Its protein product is CASSETGATGE. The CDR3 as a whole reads CASSETGATGELFF.

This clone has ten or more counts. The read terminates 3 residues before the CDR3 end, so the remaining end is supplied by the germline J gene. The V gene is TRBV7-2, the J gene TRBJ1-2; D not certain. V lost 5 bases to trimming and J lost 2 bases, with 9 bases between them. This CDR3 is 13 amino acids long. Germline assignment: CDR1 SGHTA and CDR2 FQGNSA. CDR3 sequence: CASSLGLNYGYTF. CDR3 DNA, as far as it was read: TGTGCCAGCAGCCTCGGACTGAACTATGGC.

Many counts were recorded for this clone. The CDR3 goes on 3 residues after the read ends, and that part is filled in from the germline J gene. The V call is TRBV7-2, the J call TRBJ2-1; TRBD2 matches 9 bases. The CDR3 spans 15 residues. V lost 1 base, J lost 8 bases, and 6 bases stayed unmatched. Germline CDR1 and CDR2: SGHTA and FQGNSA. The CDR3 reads CASSLGGREGDEQFF. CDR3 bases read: TGTGCCAGCAGCTTAGGTGGGCGGGAGGGCGATGAG.

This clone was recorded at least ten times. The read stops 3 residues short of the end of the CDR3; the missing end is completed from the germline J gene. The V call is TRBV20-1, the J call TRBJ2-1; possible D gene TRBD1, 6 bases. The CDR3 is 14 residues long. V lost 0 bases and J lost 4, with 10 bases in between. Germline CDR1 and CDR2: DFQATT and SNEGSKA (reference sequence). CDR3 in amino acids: CSARDGQGYNEQFF. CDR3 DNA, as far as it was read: TGCAGTGCTAGAGATGGGCAGGGGTACAATGAG.

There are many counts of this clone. The CDR3 spells CASSRKGTGGDEQFF. The CDR3 bases that were read are TGTGCCAGCAGCCGAAAGGGGACAGGGGGGGATGAG. The V and J genes are TRBV12-3 or TRBV12-4 and TRBJ2-1; 11 nucleotides align to TRBD1. The CDR3 end is not reached by the read, which stops 3 residues before it; the germline J gene fills it in. The CDR3 length is 15 residues. With V trimmed by 6 bases and J by 8 bases, 9 bases remained unmatched.

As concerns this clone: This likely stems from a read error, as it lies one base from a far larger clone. The CDR3 bases that were read are TGTGCCTGGATTGTAAAAGGGGCGGGACTAGCGGGAGACGAG. Its protein product is CAWIVKGAGLAGDE. The full CDR3 sequence reads CAWIVKGAGLAGDEQYF. The chain combines TRBV30 with TRBJ2-7, with 14 bases fitting TRBD2. Read sequence stops 3 residues before the CDR3 end, and the germline J gene provides the missing end. Germline V gene sequence: CDR1 GTSNPN, CDR2 SVGIG (reference sequence). This CDR3 has 17 amino acids. The V segment lost 4 bases and the J segment 5 bases; nucleotides outside the gene matches: 13.

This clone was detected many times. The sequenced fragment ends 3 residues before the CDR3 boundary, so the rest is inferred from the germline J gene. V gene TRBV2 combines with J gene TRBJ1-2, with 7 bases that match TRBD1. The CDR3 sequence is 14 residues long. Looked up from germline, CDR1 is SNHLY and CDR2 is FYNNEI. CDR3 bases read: TGTGCCAGCAGTCCGTCGACAGGGACGTACGGC. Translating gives CASSPSTGTYG. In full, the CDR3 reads CASSPSTGTYGYTF. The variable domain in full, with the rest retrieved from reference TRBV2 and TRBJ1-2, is EPEVTQTPSHQVTQMGQEVILRCVPISNHLYFYWYRQILGQKVEFLVSFYNNEISEKSEIFDDQFSVERPDGSNFTLKIRSTKLEDSAMYFCASSPSTGTYGYTFGSGTRLTVV.

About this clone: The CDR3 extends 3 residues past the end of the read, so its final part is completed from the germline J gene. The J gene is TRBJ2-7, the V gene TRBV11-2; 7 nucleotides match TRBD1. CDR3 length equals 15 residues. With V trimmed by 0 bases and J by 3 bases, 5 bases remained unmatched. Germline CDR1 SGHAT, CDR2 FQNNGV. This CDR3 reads CASSLDWDSLYEQYF. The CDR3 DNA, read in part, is TGTGCCAGCAGCTTAGACTGGGACAGCCTCTACGAG. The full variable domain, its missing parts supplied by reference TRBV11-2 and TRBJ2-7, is EAGVAQSPRYKIIEKRQSVAFWCNPISGHATLYWYQQILGQGPKLLIQFQNNGVVDDSQLPKDRFSAERLKGVDSTLKIQPAKLEDSAVYLCASSLDWDSLYEQYFGPGTRLTVT.

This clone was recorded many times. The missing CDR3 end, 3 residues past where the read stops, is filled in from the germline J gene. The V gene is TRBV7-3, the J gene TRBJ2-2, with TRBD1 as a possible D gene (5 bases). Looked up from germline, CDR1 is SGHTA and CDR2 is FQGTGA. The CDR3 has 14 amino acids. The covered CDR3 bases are TGTGCCAGCAGCTTAACAGGGGATGATGGCAAG. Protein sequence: CASSLTGDDGK. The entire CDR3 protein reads CASSLTGDDGKLFF.

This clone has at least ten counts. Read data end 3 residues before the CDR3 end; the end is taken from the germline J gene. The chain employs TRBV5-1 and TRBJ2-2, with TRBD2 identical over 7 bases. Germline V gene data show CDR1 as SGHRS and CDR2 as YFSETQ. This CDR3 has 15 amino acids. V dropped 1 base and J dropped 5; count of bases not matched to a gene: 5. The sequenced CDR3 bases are TGCGCCAGCAGCTTGAGTAGCGGGCCTACCGGGGAG. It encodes CASSLSSGPTGE. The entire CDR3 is CASSLSSGPTGELFF.

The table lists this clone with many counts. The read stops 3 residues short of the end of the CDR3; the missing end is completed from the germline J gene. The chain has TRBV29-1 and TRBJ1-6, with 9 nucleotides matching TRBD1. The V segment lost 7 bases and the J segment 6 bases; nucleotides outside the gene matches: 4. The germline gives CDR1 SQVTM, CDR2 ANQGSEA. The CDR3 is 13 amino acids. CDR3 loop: CSEQGALNSPLHF. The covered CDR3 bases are TGCAGCGAACAGGGGGCCCTTAATTCACCC.

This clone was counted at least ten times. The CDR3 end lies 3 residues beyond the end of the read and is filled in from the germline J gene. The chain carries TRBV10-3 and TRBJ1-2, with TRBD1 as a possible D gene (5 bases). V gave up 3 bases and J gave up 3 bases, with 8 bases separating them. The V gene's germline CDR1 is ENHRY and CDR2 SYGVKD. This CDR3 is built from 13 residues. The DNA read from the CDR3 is TGTGCCATCAGTGATGACAGCCACTATGGC. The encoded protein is CAISDDSHYG. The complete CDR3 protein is CAISDDSHYGYTF.

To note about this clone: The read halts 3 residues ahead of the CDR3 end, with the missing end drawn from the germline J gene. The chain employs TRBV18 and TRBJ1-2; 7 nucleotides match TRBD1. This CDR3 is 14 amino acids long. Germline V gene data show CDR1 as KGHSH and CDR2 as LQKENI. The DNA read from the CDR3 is TGTGCCAGTTCGACAGGGCTCGACTCCTACGAC. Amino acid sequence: CASSTGLDSYD. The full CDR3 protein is CASSTGLDSYDYTF.

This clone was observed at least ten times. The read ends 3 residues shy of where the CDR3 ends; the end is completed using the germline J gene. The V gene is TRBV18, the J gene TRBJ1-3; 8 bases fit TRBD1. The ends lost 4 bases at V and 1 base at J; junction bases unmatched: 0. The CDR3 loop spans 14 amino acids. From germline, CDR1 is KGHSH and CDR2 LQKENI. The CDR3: CASSRDRSGNTIYF. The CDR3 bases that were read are TGTGCCAGCTCACGGGACAGGTCTGGAAACACC.

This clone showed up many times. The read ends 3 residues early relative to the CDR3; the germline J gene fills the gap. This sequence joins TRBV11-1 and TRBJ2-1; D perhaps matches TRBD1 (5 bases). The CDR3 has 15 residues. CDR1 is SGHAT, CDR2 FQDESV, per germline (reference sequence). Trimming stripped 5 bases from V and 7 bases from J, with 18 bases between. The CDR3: CASSQTGDNWNEQFF. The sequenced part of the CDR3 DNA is TGTGCCAGCAGCCAAACAGGCGACAACTGGAATGAG.

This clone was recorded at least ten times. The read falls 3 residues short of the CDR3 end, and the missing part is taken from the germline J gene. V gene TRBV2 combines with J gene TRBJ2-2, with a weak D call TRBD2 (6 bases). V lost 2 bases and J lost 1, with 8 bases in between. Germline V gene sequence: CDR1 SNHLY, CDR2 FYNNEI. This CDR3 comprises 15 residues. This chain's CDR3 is CASSEQGGNTGELFF. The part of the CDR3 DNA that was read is TGTGCCAGCAGTGAACAGGGAGGGAACACCGGGGAG.

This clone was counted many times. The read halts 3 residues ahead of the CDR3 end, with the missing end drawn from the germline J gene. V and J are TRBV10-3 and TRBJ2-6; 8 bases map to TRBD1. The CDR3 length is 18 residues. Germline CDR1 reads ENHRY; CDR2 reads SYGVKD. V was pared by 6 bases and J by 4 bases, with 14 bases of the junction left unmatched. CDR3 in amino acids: CAIRRAQGATLGANVLTF. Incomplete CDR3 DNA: TGTGCCATCAGACGGGCGCAGGGGGCGACTCTCGGGGCCAACGTC.

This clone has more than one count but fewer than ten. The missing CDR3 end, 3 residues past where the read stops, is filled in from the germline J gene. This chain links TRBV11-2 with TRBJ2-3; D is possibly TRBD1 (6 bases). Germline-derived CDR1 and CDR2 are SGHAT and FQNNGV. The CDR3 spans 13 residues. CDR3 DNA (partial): TGTGCCAGCAGCCCCCCGGGACAAGAGACG. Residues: CASSPPGQET. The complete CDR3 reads CASSPPGQETQYF.

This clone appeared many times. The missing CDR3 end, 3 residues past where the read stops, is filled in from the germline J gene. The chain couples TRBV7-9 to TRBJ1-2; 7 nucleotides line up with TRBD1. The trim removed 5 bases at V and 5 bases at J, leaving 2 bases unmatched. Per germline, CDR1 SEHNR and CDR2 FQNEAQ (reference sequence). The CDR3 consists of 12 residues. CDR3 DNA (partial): TGTGCCAGCAGCCCACAGGGGTATGGC. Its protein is CASSPQGYG. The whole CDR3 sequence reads CASSPQGYGYTF.

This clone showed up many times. This CDR3 reads CSAPGTGHEKLFF. The DNA read from the CDR3 is TGCAGTGCCCCCGGGACAGGGCATGAAAAA. V gene TRBV20-1 combines with J gene TRBJ1-4, with TRBD1 matching over 9 bases. Sequencing ends 3 residues short of the CDR3 end; the germline J gene provides the rest. This CDR3 has 13 amino acids. The germline V gene has CDR1 DFQATT and CDR2 SNEGSKA (reference sequence). J lost 6 bases, V lost 6 bases, and 5 bases had no gene match.

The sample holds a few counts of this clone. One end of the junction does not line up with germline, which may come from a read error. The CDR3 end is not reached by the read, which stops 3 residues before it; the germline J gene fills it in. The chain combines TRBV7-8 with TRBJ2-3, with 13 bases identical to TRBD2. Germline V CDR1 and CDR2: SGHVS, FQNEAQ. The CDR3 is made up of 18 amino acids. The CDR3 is CASSSGTSGEVSTDAQYF. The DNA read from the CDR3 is TGTGCCAGCAGCTCCGGGACTAGCGGGGAGGTGAGCACAGATGCG. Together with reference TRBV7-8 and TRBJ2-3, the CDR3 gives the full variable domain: GAGVSQSPRYKVAKRGQDVALRCDPISGHVSLFWYQQALGQGPEFLTYFQNEAQLDKSGLPSDRFFAERPEGSVSTLKIQRTQQEDSAVYLCASSSGTSGEVSTDAQYFGPGTRLTVL.

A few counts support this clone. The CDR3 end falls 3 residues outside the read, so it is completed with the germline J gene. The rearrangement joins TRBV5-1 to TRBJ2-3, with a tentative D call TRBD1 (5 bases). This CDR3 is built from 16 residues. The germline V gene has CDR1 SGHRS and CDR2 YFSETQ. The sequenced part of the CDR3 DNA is TGCGCCAGCAGCTTGGGGGGCTCAGGGTTGTTAGAGACG. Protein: CASSLGGSGLLET. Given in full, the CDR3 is CASSLGGSGLLETQYF.

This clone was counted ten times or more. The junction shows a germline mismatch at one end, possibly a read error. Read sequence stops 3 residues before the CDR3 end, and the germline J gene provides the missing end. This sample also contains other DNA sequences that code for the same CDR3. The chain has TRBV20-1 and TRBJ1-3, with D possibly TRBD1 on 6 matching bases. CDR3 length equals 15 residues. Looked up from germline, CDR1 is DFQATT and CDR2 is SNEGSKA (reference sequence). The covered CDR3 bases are TGCAGTGCTACCCACCGCGGGGGGCCTGGAAACACT. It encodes CSATHRGGPGNT. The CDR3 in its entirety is CSATHRGGPGNTIYF.

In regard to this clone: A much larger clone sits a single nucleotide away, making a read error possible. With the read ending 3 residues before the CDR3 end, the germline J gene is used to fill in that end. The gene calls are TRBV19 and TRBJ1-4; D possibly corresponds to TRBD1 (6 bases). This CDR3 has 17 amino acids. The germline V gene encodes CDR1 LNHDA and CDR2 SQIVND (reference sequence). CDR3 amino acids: CASRGGLFYSGANVLFF. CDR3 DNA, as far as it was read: TGTGCCAGCAGGGGTGGCTTGTTCTACTCTGGGGCCAACGTA. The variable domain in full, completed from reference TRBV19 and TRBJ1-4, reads DGGITQSPKYLFRKEGQNVTLSCEQNLNHDAMYWYRQDPGQGLRLIYYSQIVNDFQKGDIAEGYSVSREKKESFPLTVTSAQKNPTAFYLCASRGGLFYSGANVLFFGSGTQLSVL.

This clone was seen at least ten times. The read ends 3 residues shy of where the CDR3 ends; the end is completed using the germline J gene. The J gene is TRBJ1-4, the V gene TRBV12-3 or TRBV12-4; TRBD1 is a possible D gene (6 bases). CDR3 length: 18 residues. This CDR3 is CASSFGTSGRMGANVLFF. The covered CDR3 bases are TGTGCCAGCAGTTTTGGGACTAGCGGGAGGATGGGGGCCAACGTA.

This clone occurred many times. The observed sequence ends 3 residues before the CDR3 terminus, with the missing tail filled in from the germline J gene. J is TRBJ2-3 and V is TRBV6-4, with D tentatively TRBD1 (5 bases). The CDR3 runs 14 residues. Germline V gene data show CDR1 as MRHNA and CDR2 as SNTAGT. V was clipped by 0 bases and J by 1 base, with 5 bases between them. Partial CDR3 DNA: TGTGCCAGCAGTGACTCACAGGGCACAGATACG. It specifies CASSDSQGTDT. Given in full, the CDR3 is CASSDSQGTDTQYF.

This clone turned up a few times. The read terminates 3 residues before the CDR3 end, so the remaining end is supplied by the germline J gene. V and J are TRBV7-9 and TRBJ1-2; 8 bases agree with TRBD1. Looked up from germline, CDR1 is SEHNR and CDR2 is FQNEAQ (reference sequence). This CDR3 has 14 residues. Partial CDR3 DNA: TGTGCCAGCAGCCCCGGACAGGGAAGCTACGAC. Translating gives CASSPGQGSYD. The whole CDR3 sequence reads CASSPGQGSYDYTF.

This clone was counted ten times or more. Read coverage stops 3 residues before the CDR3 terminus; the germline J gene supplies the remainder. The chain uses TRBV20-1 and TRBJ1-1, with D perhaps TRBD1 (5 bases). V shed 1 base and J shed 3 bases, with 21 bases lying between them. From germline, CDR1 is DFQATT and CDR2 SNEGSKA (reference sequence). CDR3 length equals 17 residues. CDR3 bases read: TGCAGTGCTAGAGGCCTAGAGGGACTCCCAGTTCACACTGAA. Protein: CSARGLEGLPVHTE. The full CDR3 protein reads CSARGLEGLPVHTEAFF.

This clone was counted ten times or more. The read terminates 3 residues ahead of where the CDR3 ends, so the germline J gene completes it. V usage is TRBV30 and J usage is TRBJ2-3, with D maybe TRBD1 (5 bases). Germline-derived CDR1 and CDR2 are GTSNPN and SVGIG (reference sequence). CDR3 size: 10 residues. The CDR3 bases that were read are TGTGCCTGGAGTAAGGGGACG. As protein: CAWSKGT. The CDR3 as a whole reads CAWSKGTQYF.

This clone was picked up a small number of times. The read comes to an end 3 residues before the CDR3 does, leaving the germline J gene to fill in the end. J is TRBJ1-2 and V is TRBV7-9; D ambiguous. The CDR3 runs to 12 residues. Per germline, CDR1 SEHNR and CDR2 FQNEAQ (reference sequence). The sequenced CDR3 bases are TGTGCCAGCAGCTTAGTAGTTAACGAC. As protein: CASSLVVND. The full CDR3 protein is CASSLVVNDYTF. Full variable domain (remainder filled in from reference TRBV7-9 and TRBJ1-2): DTGVSQNPRHKITKRGQNVTFRCDPISEHNRLYWYRQTLGQGPEFLTYFQNEAQLEKSRLLSDRFSAERPKGSFSTLEIQRTEQGDSAMYLCASSLVVNDYTFGSGTRLTVV.

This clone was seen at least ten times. Partial CDR3 DNA: TGCAGTGCTAGAGATAAAGGATACGGGGTCGAGCCC. Encoded protein: CSARDKGYGVEP. The whole CDR3 sequence is CSARDKGYGVEPQHF. The V and J genes are TRBV20-1 and TRBJ1-5, with unresolved D. Read data end 3 residues before the CDR3 end; the end is taken from the germline J gene. Trimming took off 0 bases at V and 8 bases at J, with 17 bases between the two ends. CDR3 length: 15 amino acids. Germline values: CDR1 DFQATT, CDR2 SNEGSKA (reference sequence).

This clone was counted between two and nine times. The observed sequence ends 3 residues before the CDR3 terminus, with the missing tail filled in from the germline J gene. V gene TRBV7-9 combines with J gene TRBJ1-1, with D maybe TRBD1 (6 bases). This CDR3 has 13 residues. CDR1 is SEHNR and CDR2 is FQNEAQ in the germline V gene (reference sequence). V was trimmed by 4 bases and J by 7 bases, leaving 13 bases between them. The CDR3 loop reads CASSSSPDSEAFF. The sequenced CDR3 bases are TGTGCCAGCAGCTCCAGTCCGGACAGTGAA.